These 8 T cell receptor beta chains originate from one sample sequenced in a study of T cells after posttransplantation cyclophosphamide. Generated by immunoSEQ multiplex PCR, the TCRdb table keeps only in-frame clones and is missing some. The repertoire consists of some 53,000 clones, with about 86% occurring once and the leading ten covering 2.5% to 3%. Input material: PBMCs. These receptors originate from a man aged 25-45 years with a blood cancer, CMV-positive, and with a related stem cell donor.

CDR3 bases: TGTGCCAGCACCCGTGGCTGGGGGCAAGATGAGCAGTTCTTC. Amino acids: CASTRGWGQDEQFF. The chain uses TRBV7-9 and TRBJ2-1; possible D gene TRBD1, 6 bases. The CDR3 has 14 amino acids. V shed 7 bases and J shed 8 bases, with 18 bases lying between them. Germline CDR1 reads SEHNR; CDR2 reads FQNEAQ (reference sequence).

The chain uses TRBV9 and TRBJ1-3; a weak D match, TRBD1 (5 bases). The CDR3 is 16 amino acids. Trimming left V 2 bases short and J 4 bases short, with 16 bases between. CDR1 is SGDLS, CDR2 YYNGEE, per germline. The CDR3 DNA follows: TGTGCCAGCAGCGTTACATCGGGGGGGACCGGAAACACCATATATTTT. This translates into CASSVTSGGTGNTIYF.

This clone turned up a few times. The chain employs TRBV7-2 and TRBJ2-2, with TRBD2 matching 9 bases. The CDR3 is 16 amino acids. Germline V gene lookup returns CDR1 SGHTA and CDR2 FQGNSA. V shed 5 bases and J 2 bases; nucleotides not matched to a gene: 6. CDR3 sequence reads: CASSPRTSVNTGELFF. DNA of the CDR3: TGTGCCAGCAGCCCTAGGACTAGCGTCAACACCGGGGAGCTGTTTTTT.

This rearrangement joins TRBV5-1 to TRBJ2-1; 8 bases match TRBD1. This CDR3 contains 14 residues. Germline trimming cut 4 bases from V and 3 bases from J; bases unmatched to any gene: 3. The germline gives CDR1 SGHRS, CDR2 YFSETQ. The CDR3 loop is CASSRGQDYNEQFF. CDR3 bases: TGCGCCAGCAGCCGGGGACAGGACTACAATGAGCAGTTCTTC.

The chain couples TRBV30 to TRBJ2-2, with a tentative D call TRBD2 (5 bases). Trimming left V 1 base short and J 4 bases short, with 10 bases between. CDR1 GTSNPN and CDR2 SVGIG come from the germline V gene (reference sequence). This CDR3 is 14 amino acids long. The CDR3 reads CAWSAGIPTGELFF. The CDR3 nucleotides are TGTGCCTGGAGTGCGGGGATCCCCACCGGGGAGCTGTTTTTT.

This chain joins TRBV29-1 and TRBJ2-7, with TRBD2 identical over 14 bases. The CDR3 has 16 residues. The trim removed 4 bases at V and 3 bases at J, leaving 8 bases unmatched. Germline loops: CDR1 SQVTM, CDR2 ANQGSEA. The CDR3 DNA sequence: TGCAGCGTTGCAGACTCCGGGACTAGCGGGAGCTACGAGCAGTACTTC. This translates into CSVADSGTSGSYEQYF.

This clone occurred once. The rearrangement uses TRBV6-5 and TRBJ1-1; D possibly corresponds to TRBD1 (5 bases). Germline CDR1 MNHEY, CDR2 SVGAGI. CDR3 length: 14 amino acids. The V gene lost 10 bases and the J gene lost 0 bases, with 15 bases spanning the gap. Here the CDR3 DNA reads TGTGCCACCCGAAAGGGCAGGGTGAACACTGAAGCTTTCTTT. It is translated as CATRKGRVNTEAFF.

The chain couples TRBV7-6 to TRBJ2-1, with D uncertain. The CDR3 is 16 amino acids. The V gene's germline CDR1 is SGHVS and CDR2 FNYEAQ. Trimming shortened V by 2 bases and J by 0 bases, and 11 bases separated the two germline ends. CDR3 amino acids: CASSLRQVRSYNEQFF. In DNA, the CDR3 is TGTGCCAGCAGCTTAAGGCAGGTCCGCTCCTACAATGAGCAGTTCTTC. Based on the CDR3 plus reference TRBV7-6 and TRBJ2-1, the full variable domain is GAGVSQSPRYKVTKRGQDVALRCDPISGHVSLYWYRQALGQGPEFLTYFNYEAQQDKSGLPNDRFSAERPEGSISTLTIQRTEQRDSAMYRCASSLRQVRSYNEQFFGPGTRLTVL.